The clone carrying this TCR beta chain was detected ten times or more. Its antigen is unidentified. The time point was: sample taken at primary tumor resection. Tumor, nontumor lung or frozen PBMC supplied whole RNA, sequenced without sorting. TCRdb independently ran MiXCR on the 5' RACE reads; one entry per CDR3 protein. The repertoire holds several thousand distinct CDR3 sequences, with roughly 9.6% as singletons. These data come from a study of spatial heterogeneity in lung cancer. Study at large: Sequence detection consistently recorded a greater number of beta-chain than alpha-chain sequences.

The CDR3 runs 13 residues. The V and J ends lost 7 bases and 2 bases respectively, with 9 bases between them. Germline values: CDR1 MNHNS, CDR2 SASEGT. Study-wide results and caveats: How many expanded intratumoral alpha and beta TCRs were present tracked the tumor mutation count, which was a count of nonsynonymous mutations.

The rearrangement links TRBV6-1 to TRBJ2-1, with D tentatively TRBD1 (6 bases). The sequenced sample was lung tumor tissue, obtained at surgery. This sequence was found in a male donor with early-stage non-small cell lung cancer. The CDR3 DNA reads as TGTGCCAGCAAACAGGGTCCCTACAATGAGCAGTTCTTC. This gives the protein CASKQGPYNEQFF.